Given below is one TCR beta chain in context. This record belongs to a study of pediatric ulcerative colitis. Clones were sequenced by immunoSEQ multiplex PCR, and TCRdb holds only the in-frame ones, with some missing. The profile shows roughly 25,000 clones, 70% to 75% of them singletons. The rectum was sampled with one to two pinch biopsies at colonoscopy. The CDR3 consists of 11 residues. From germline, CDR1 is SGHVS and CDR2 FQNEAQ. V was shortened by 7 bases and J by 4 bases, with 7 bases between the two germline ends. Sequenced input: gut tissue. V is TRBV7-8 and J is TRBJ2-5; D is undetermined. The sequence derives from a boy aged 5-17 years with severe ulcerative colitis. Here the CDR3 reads CASTMGETQYF. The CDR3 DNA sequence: TGTGCCAGCACCATGGGAGAGACCCAGTACTTC. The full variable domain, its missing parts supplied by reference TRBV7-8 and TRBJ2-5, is GAGVSQSPRYKVAKRGQDVALRCDPISGHVSLFWYQQALGQGPEFLTYFQNEAQLDKSGLPSDRFFAERPEGSVSTLKIQRTQQEDSAVYLCASTMGETQYFGPGTRLLVL.